These T cell receptor beta chains were read from a single sample in a study of T-cell memory formation after mild COVID-19. TCRdb itself ran the 5' RACE reads through MiXCR, one entry per CDR3 protein. The repertoire includes under 300,000 distinct CDR3 sequences, about a sixth of them detected once, and approximately 3.6% sits in the top ten. Sequenced sample: PBMCs or a T cell subset sorted from them (not recorded which). The receptors were sampled from a man aged 18 to 29 who had mild COVID-19 (a few samples of this study predate the infection). Cell type and time point are not known. Each CDR3 is given with its conserved first and last residue. D genes are given only for firm matches. Only part of the rows carry a size: once, few, many, or a class if the clone is expanded.

j_gene: TRBJ2-2
v_gene: TRBV7-9
d_gene: .
abundance: few
CDR3aa: CASSRGRVNTGELFF
CDR3nt: TGTGCCAGCAGCCGCGGCCGGGTGAACACCGGGGAGCTGTTTTTT

j_gene: TRBJ1-5
v_gene: TRBV10-3
d_gene: .
abundance: .
CDR3aa: CAISESGEHQPQHF
CDR3nt: TGTGCCATCAGTGAGTCCGGGGAGCACCAGCCCCAGCATTTT

j_gene: TRBJ2-1
v_gene: TRBV20-1
d_gene: .
abundance: few
CDR3aa: CSARGRVDNEQFF
CDR3nt: TGCAGTGCTAGAGGAAGGGTGGACAATGAGCAGTTCTTC

j_gene: TRBJ2-5
v_gene: TRBV7-3
d_gene: .
abundance: .
CDR3aa: CASSFGSSATQYF
CDR3nt: TGTGCCAGCAGCTTCGGGTCCAGCGCGACCCAGTACTTC

j_gene: TRBJ2-2
v_gene: TRBV7-2
d_gene: TRBD2
abundance: .
CDR3aa: CASSLSLLAGHTGELFF
CDR3nt: TGTGCCAGCAGCTTAAGTCTCCTAGCGGGGCACACCGGGGAGCTGTTTTTT

j_gene: TRBJ1-1
v_gene: TRBV20-1
d_gene: .
abundance: many
CDR3aa: CSARTLGNTEAFF
CDR3nt: TGCAGTGCTAGGACCTTGGGGAACACTGAAGCTTTCTTT

j_gene: TRBJ2-1
v_gene: TRBV7-9
d_gene: TRBD2
abundance: few
CDR3aa: CASSLMIAGDYNEQFF
CDR3nt: TGTGCCAGCAGCTTAATGATAGCGGGGGACTACAATGAGCAGTTCTTC

j_gene: TRBJ2-2
v_gene: TRBV24-1
d_gene: TRBD1
abundance: .
CDR3aa: CATSGQTRQGWVGELFF
CDR3nt: TGTGCCACCAGTGGGCAGACTCGACAGGGCTGGGTCGGGGAGCTGTTTTTT

j_gene: TRBJ2-5
v_gene: TRBV5-1
d_gene: TRBD2
abundance: many
CDR3aa: CASSPGLAVGETQYF
CDR3nt: TGCGCCAGCAGCCCGGGACTAGCGGTGGGGGAGACCCAGTACTTC

j_gene: TRBJ1-6
v_gene: TRBV5-1
d_gene: TRBD1
abundance: .
CDR3aa: CAVSDRGNSPLHF
CDR3nt: TGCGCCGTCTCGGACAGGGGTAACTCACCCCTCCACTTT

j_gene: TRBJ1-1
v_gene: TRBV6-2/TRBV6-3
d_gene: .
abundance: .
CDR3aa: CASSSRAFF
CDR3nt: TGTGCCAGCAGTTCTAGGGCTTTCTTT

j_gene: TRBJ2-3
v_gene: TRBV29-1
d_gene: TRBD1
abundance: .
CDR3aa: CSGTGGRTDTQYF
CDR3nt: TGCAGTGGAACAGGGGGCAGGACAGATACGCAGTATTTT